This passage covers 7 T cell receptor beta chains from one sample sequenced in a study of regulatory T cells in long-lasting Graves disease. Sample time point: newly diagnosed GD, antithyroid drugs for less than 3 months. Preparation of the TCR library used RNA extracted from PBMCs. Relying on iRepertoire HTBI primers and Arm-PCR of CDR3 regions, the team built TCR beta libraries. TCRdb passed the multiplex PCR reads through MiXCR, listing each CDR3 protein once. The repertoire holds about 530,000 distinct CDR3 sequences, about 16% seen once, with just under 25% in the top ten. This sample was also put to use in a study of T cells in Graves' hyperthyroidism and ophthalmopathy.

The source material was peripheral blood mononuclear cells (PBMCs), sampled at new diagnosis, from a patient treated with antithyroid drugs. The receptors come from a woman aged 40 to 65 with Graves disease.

This CDR3 is CSVELAGGESSTDTQYF. The CDR3 nucleotides are TGCAGCGTTGAACTAGCGGGGGGGGAATCTAGCACAGATACGCAGTATTTT. The chain recombines TRBV29-1 with TRBJ2-3, with 12 bases fitting TRBD2. Germline V gives CDR1 SQVTM, CDR2 ANQGSEA. CDR3 size: 17 residues. V was clipped by 2 bases and J by 0 bases; unmatched bases: 6.

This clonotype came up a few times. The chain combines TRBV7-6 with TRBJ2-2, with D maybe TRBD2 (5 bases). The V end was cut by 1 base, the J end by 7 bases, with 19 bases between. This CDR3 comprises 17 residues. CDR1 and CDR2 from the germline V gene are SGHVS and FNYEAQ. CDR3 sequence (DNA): TGTGCCAGCAGCTTAGAGGCGGGCCCGGGTTCGGTCGGGGAGCTGTTTTTT. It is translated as CASSLEAGPGSVGELFF.

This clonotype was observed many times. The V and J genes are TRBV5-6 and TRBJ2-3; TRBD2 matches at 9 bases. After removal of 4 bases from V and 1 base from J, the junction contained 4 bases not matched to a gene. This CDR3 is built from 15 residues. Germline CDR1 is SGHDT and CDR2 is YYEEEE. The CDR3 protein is CASSPAGGRTDTQYF. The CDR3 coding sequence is TGTGCCAGCAGCCCAGCGGGGGGACGCACAGATACGCAGTATTTT.

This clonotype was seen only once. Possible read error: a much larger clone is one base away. In DNA form, the CDR3 reads TGTGCCTCACATCGCGGGTGGGGTACTAAAGCTTTCTTT. This codes for CASHRGWGTKAFF. This chain uses TRBV30 with TRBJ1-1; D remains unclear. Trimming pared 7 bases from V and 9 bases from J, leaving 21 bases between. The length of the CDR3 is 13 residues. The germline V gene has CDR1 GTSNPN and CDR2 SVGIG (reference sequence).

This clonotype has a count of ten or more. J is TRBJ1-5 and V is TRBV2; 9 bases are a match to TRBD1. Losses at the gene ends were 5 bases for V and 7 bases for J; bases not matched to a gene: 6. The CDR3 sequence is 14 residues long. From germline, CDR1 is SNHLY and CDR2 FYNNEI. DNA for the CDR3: TGTGCCAGCAGTCCGGGACAGGGCGTCCAGCCCCAGCATTTT. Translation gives CASSPGQGVQPQHF.

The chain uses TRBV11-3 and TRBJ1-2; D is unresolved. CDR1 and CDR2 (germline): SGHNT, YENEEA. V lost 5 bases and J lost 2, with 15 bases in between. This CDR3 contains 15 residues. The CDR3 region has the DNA TGTGCCAGCAGCCTAGGACCCGGAGGGAACTATGGCTACACCTTC. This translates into CASSLGPGGNYGYTF.

The CDR3 spells CASSLDGQTYQPQHF. The CDR3 DNA is TGCGCCAGCAGCTTGGATGGACAGACTTATCAGCCCCAGCATTTT. This chain joins TRBV5-1 and TRBJ1-5; D is perhaps TRBD1 (6 bases). Germline V gene sequence: CDR1 SGHRS, CDR2 YFSETQ. V gave up 0 bases and J gave up 5 bases, with 12 bases separating them. The CDR3 is made up of 15 amino acids.